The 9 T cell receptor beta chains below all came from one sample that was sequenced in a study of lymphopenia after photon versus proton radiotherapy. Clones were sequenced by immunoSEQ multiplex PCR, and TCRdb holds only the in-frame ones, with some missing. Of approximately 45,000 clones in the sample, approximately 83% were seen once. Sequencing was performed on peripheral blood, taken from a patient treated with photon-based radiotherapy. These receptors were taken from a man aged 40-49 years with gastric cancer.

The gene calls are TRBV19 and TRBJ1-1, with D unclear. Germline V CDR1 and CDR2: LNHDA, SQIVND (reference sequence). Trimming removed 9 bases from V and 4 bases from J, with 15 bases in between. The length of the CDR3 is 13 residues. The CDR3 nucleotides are TGTGCCAGCCGCGGGAGGGCGGCCACTGAAGCTTTCTTT. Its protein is CASRGRAATEAFF.

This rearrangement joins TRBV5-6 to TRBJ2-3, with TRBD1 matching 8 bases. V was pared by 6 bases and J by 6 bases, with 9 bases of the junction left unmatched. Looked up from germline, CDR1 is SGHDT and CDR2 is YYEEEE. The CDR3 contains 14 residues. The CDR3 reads CASTPDRGGDTQYF. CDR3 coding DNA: TGTGCCAGCACCCCCGACAGGGGTGGCGATACGCAGTATTTT.

CDR3: CASSQVANTEAFF. Written as DNA, the CDR3 is TGTGCCAGCAGCCAAGTCGCGAACACTGAAGCTTTCTTT. The V gene is TRBV14, the J gene TRBJ1-1; D is uncertain. The germline gives CDR1 SGHDN, CDR2 FVKESK. The CDR3 is 13 amino acids. V was shortened by 1 base and J by 1 base, with 4 bases between the two germline ends. The variable domain in full, completed from reference TRBV14 and TRBJ1-1, reads EAGVTQFPSHSVIEKGQTVTLRCDPISGHDNLYWYRRVMGKEIKFLLHFVKESKQDESGMPNNRFLAERTGGTYSTLKVQPAELEDSGVYFCASSQVANTEAFFGQGTRLTVV.

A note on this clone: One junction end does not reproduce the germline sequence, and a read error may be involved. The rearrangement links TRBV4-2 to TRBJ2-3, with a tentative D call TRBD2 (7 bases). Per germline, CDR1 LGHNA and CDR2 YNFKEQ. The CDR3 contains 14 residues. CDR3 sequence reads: CASRQGGATDTQYF. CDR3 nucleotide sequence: TGTGCCAGCAGGCAAGGGGGGGCAACAGATACGCAGTATTTT.

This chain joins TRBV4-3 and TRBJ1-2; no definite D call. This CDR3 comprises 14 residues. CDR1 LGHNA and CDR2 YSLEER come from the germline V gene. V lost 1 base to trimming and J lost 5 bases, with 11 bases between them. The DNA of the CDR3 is TGCGCCAGCAGCCAAGGCAGGAGACTATATGGCTACACCTTC. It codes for CASSQGRRLYGYTF.

For the CDR3, the DNA is TGTGCCAGCAGCCCGGGCCTTCGCTCCTACAATGAGCAGTTCTTC. This codes for CASSPGLRSYNEQFF. This chain joins TRBV5-4 and TRBJ2-1; no firm D call. V was shortened by 4 bases and J by 0 bases, with 11 bases between the two germline ends. The CDR3 spans 15 residues. Germline V gene lookup returns CDR1 SGHNT and CDR2 YYREEE (reference sequence).

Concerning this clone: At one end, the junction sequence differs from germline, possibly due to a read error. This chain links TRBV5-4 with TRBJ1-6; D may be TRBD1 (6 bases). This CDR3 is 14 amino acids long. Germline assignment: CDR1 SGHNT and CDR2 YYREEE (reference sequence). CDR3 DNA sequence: TGTGCCAGCAGTTTGGGACACGCGAATTCACCCCTCCACTTT. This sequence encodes CASSLGHANSPLHF.

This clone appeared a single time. CDR3 sequence: CAITSRDEQFF. The CDR3 region has the DNA TGTGCCATCACCTCCAGGGATGAGCAGTTCTTC. This chain joins TRBV10-3 and TRBJ2-1; D is perhaps TRBD1 (5 bases). The CDR3 runs 11 residues. The germline V and J ends were trimmed by 7 bases and 8 bases, with 9 bases remaining between them. Germline V gene data show CDR1 as ENHRY and CDR2 as SYGVKD.

This chain's CDR3 is CASSLNWDSNQPQHF. CDR3 nucleotides: TGTGCCAGCAGCTTAAACTGGGACAGCAATCAGCCCCAGCATTTT. The chain is built from TRBV7-9 and TRBJ1-5; tentative D call: TRBD1 (5 bases). The ends were cut back, 2 bases at V and 1 base at J, with 9 bases in the middle. The CDR3 length is 15 residues. CDR1 SEHNR and CDR2 FQNEAQ come from the germline V gene (reference sequence). Drawing the rest from reference TRBV7-9 and TRBJ1-5, the complete variable domain is DTGVSQNPRHKITKRGQNVTFRCDPISEHNRLYWYRQTLGQGPEFLTYFQNEAQLEKSRLLSDRFSAERPKGSFSTLEIQRTEQGDSAMYLCASSLNWDSNQPQHFGDGTRLSIL.